The sequence of this TCR beta chain was determined in a study of identical twins. General study results and limits: Without tracking the same donors, conclusions rested on cross-sectional statistical analysis.

The CDR3 length is 14 residues. CDR1 MNHEY and CDR2 SVGEGT come from the germline V gene. V lost 8 bases and J 2 bases, leaving 14 bases between the germline ends. With respect to this clonotype: What it binds is unknown.

Template switching supplied a universal primer site; unique molecular identifiers were carried on the cDNA. TCRdb passed the 5' RACE reads through MiXCR, listing each CDR3 protein once. The profile shows 550,000 to 800,000 distinct CDR3 sequences, about 7.6% of them singletons. These records were also assigned to another study, of yellow fever vaccine responses in identical twins.

This TCR was sampled from a woman between 18 and 29 years old in good health. The source material was PBMCs. The chain has TRBV6-2 or TRBV6-3 and TRBJ2-3, with D unresolved. The CDR3 sequence is CASQPPDSTDTQYF. The CDR3 DNA follows: TGTGCCAGCCAACCGCCCGATTCCACAGATACGCAGTATTTT.